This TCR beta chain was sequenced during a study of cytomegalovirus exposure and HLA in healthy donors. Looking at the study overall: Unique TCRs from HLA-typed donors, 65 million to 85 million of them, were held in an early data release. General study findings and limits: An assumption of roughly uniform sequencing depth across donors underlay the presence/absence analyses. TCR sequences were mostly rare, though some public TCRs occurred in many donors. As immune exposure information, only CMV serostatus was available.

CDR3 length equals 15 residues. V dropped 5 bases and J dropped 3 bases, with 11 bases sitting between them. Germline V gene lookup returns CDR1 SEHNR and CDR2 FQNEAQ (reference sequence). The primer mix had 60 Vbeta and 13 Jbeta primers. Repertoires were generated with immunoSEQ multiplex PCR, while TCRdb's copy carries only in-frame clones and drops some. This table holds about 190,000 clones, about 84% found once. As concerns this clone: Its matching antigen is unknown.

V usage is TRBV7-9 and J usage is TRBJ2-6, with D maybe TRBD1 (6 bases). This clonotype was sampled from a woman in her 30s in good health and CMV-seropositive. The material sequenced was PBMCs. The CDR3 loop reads CASSPDRFGANVLTF. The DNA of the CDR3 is TGTGCCAGCAGCCCCGACAGGTTTGGGGCCAACGTCCTGACTTTC.